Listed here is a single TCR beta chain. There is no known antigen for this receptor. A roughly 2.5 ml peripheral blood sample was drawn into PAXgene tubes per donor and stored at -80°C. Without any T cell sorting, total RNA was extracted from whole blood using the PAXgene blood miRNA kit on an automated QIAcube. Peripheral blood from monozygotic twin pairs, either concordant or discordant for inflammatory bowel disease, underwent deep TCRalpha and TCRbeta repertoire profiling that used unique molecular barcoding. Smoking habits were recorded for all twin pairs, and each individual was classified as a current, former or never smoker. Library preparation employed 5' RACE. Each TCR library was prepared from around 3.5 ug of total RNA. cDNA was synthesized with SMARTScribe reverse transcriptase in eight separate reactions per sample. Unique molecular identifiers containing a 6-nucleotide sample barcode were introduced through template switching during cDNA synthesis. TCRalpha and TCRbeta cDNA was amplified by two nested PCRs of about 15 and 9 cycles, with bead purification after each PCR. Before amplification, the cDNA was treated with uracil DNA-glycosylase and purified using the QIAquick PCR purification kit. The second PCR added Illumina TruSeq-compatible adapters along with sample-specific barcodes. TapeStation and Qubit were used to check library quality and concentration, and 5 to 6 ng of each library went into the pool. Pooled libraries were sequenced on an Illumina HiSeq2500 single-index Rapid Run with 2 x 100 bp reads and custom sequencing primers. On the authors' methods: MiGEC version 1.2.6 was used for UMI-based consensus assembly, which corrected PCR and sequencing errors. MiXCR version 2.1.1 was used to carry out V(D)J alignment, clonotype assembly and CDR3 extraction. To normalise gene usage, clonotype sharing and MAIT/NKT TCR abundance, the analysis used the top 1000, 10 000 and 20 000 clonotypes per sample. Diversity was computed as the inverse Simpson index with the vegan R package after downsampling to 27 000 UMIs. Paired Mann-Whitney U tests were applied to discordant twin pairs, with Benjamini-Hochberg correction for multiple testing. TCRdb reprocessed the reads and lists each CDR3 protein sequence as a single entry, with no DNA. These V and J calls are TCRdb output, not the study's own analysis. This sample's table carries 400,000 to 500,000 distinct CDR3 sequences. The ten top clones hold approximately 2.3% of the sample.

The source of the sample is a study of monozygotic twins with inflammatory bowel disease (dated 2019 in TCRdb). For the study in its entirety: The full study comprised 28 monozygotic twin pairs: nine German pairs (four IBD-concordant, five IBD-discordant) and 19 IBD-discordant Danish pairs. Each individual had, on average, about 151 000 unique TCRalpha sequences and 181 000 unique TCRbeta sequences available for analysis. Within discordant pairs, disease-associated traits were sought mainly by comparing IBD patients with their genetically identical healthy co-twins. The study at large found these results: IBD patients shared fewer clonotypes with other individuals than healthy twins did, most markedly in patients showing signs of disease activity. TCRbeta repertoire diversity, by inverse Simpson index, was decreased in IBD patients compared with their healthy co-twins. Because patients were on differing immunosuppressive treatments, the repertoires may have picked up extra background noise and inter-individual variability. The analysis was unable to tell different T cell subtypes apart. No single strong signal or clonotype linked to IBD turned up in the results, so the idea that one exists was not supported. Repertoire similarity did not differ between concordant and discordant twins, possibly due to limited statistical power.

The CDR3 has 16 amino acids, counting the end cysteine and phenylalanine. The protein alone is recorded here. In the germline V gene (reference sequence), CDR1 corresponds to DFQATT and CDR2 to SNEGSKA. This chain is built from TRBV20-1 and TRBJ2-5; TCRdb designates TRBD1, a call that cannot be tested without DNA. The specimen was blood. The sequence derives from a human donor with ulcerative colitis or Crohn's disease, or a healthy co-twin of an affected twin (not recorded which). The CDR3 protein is CSATSMGSGQQETQYF.